This T cell receptor (beta chain) was documented in a study of shared clonotypes between healthy human individuals. Notes on the study in general: Only blood was sampled; tissue repertoires likely differ. Rarefaction exposed incomplete sorted-subset sequencing despite large depth. Lower generation probabilities were found for non-shared clonotypes than for those shared by all four donors.

Per the germline V gene, CDR1 is SNHLY and CDR2 is FYNNEI. There are 12 residues in the CDR3. Comments on this clone: Its specificity is unknown. At one of its ends the junction is not consistent with the germline gene, which may arise from a read error.

The authors' processing: ImmunoSEQ yielded junction-only sequences lacking quality scores, so filtering differed. Profiling relied on immunoSEQ multiplex PCR, and the TCRdb table lists in-frame clones only, not all of them. V and J calls and clone size come straight from that table; D and trimming were deduced from the DNA. The sample consists of some 2,000,000 clones, roughly 96% of them appearing once. The V call is TRBV2, the J call TRBJ2-7; D is uncertain. The receptor's source is a young man in good health. Sequencing input: naive CD4+ T cells sorted from blood. Subset specified: CD45RA+ positively selected. In nucleotides, the CDR3 is TGTGCCAGCAGTATCGGGTTCGCCGGCCAAGACTTC. This encodes CASSIGFAGQDF.